This section outlines one TCR beta chain sequence together with its context. The antigen it binds to is not known. No base quality values were provided; no much bigger clone lies one nucleotide off. Receptor amplification or capture employed the immunoSEQ multiplex PCR assay. For TCR sequencing, RNA was extracted from every sample and reverse transcribed into cDNA to serve as template. First-strand cDNA was synthesized with SuperScript III using a 2:1 mix of oligo-dT and random hexamers. A synthetic immune receptor repertoire was used to assess amplification bias, and residual bias was removed computationally. Under the source paper's analysis protocol: Raw reads were preprocessed to remove errors, and CDR3 was defined by IMGT conventions from the conserved cysteine to phenylalanine. Clonality was calculated as 1 minus Shannon entropy normalized by log2 of the number of productive unique TCRs. Scalp TCRbeta sequences were cross-referenced with sorted blood CD4 and CD8 repertoires so that the CD4 or CD8 identity of scalp clones could be inferred. TCRdb took over this immuneACCESS table, retaining in-frame rearrangements with V and J assigned. Such tables are incomplete; in checked studies, under half of the missing clones stem from an unresolved V gene, and the remainder is unexplained. Clonal size and the V and J genes are those of that table, whereas D and trimming came from the DNA. Within this sample are about 99,000 clones, with 55% of them counted one time only. The ten top clones hold around 8.5% of the sample.

This entry is derived from a study of CD8+ T cells in alopecia areata (dated by TCRdb to between 2017 and 2018). Study-level background: High-throughput TCRbeta sequencing was used to examine T cell clonal expansion in alopecia areata in both the C3H/HeJ mouse model and human patients. Scalp clonality was compared among normal scalp (n=4), patchy alopecia areata scalp (n=8), and alopecia totalis/universalis scalp (n=8). Scalp tissue and sorted CD4+ and CD8+ peripheral blood T cells from patchy and totalis/universalis alopecia areata patients and from healthy controls were covered by human TCRbeta sequencing. RNA was extracted with the PAXgene miRNA kit for fixed scalp, the miRNeasy kit for PBMCs, and the RNeasy kit for mouse skin. TCRbeta CDR3 regions were amplified by immunoSEQ multiplex PCR using 35 Vbeta forward and 13 Jbeta reverse primers. Study-wide conclusions, independent of this receptor: Unlike mouse skin, which is dominated by gammadelta T cells, normal human skin has resident alphabeta T cells that are also sequenced, and this complicates analysis of the scalp TCR repertoire. Higher clonality and more expanded CD8+ clones were observed in lesional scalp than in normal scalp, particularly in alopecia totalis/universalis, a finding suggestive of antigenic drive. TCR sequences shared between patients were less clear than in mice, possibly partly because of HLA diversity in the patient population.

PBMCs were separated by density centrifugation and stained for CD3, CD4 and CD8, after which CD4+ and CD8+ T cells were sorted on a FACSAria. Scalp biopsies and blood samples were provided by unaffected controls. Trimmed from V: 5 bases; trimmed from J: 6 bases; junction bases lacking a gene match: 7. For CDR1 and CDR2, the germline V gene lists MNHNS and SASEGT. Taken from cysteine to phenylalanine, the CDR3 has 14 residues. The CDR3 DNA has 42 bases and is translated from base 1. The sample taken for sequencing was CD4+ T cells sorted from blood. This TCR was recovered from a human donor in good health. The chain joins TRBV6-1 to TRBJ1-1; the central 9 bases match TRBD1. The CDR3 corresponds to CASSPGTGRAEAFF. The nucleotides read TGTGCCAGCAGTCCCGGGACAGGGAGGGCTGAAGCTTTCTTT.